These T cell receptor beta chains were read from a single sample in a study of T cells after yellow fever vaccination. Each CDR3 protein gets one entry after TCRdb re-called the 5' RACE reads with MiXCR. The sample includes hundreds of thousands of distinct CDR3 sequences, about 13% of them seen just once. Material: PBMCs, obtained on the day of the yellow fever booster vaccination. The receptors shown here come from a man younger than 45 who received the YFV17D yellow fever vaccine. CDR3s include the opening cysteine and the closing phenylalanine or tryptophan. D genes are given only for firm matches. Only part of the rows carry a size: once, few, many, or a class if the clone is expanded.

cdr3_aa cdr3_nt v_call d_call clone_size j_call
CASSSIRGAQGELFF TGTGCCAGCAGCTCTATTAGAGGGGCCCAAGGGGAACTGTTTTTT TRBV7-8 NA few TRBJ1-4
CATELAGANEQFF TGTGCCACCGAACTAGCGGGAGCCAATGAGCAGTTCTTC TRBV7-9 TRBD2 NA TRBJ2-1
CASSPPAGGPTGQFF TGTGCCAGCAGCCCCCCAGCGGGAGGCCCAACGGGGCAGTTCTTC TRBV7-2 TRBD2 few TRBJ2-1
CSARPVGLAGGGTQYF TGCAGTGCTAGACCGGTTGGCCTAGCGGGTGGCGGAACGCAGTATTTT TRBV20-1 TRBD2 NA TRBJ2-3
CASSLAVGTGNFGEAFF TGTGCCAGCAGCTTGGCGGTAGGGACAGGGAATTTCGGTGAAGCTTTCTTT TRBV5-4 TRBD1 once TRBJ1-1
CASSLARGPATQYF TGTGCCAGCAGCTTGGCAAGGGGCCCAGCAACGCAGTATTTT TRBV5-4 NA few TRBJ2-3
CASSFGYGANVLTF TGTGCCAGCAGCTTCGGTTATGGGGCCAACGTCCTGACTTTC TRBV11-2 NA few TRBJ2-6
CSAREQDTYNSPLHF TGCAGTGCTAGAGAGCAGGATACCTATAATTCACCCCTCCACTTT TRBV20-1 NA NA TRBJ1-6
CASSQFRNEKLFF TGTGCCAGCAGCCAATTCCGCAATGAAAAACTGTTTTTT TRBV14 NA NA TRBJ1-4
CSVDQGRKDTQYF TGCAGCGTTGATCAGGGGCGGAAAGATACGCAGTATTTT TRBV29-1 NA NA TRBJ2-3
CAWSQGGLENEKLFF TGTGCCTGGAGCCAGGGGGGCCTTGAGAATGAAAAACTGTTTTTT TRBV30 TRBD1 NA TRBJ1-4
CASSYDNPDTQYF TGTGCCAGCAGTTACGACAACCCAGATACGCAGTATTTT TRBV6-6 NA NA TRBJ2-3
CSAGNSGTSVGQYF TGCAGTGCTGGAAATAGCGGGACCTCCGTCGGGCAGTACTTC TRBV20-1 TRBD2 NA TRBJ2-7
CASSLAPRGSTDTQYF TGTGCCAGCAGCTTGGCCCCACGGGGAAGCACAGATACGCAGTATTTT TRBV5-5 NA NA TRBJ2-3
CASRTSGFSGELFF TGTGCCAGCAGAACTAGCGGTTTCTCCGGGGAGCTGTTTTTT TRBV12-3/TRBV12-4 TRBD2 few TRBJ2-2
CASSAARDTQYF TGTGCCAGCAGCGCCGCTAGAGATACGCAGTATTTT TRBV7-8 NA many TRBJ2-3
CASVPGLAGARSSEQFF TGTGCCAGCGTACCGGGACTAGCGGGAGCCCGTTCGTCCGAGCAGTTCTTC TRBV5-5 TRBD2 few TRBJ2-1
CASSLASSGFYEQYF TGTGCCAGCAGCTTAGCGTCTAGCGGGTTCTACGAGCAGTACTTC TRBV7-2 TRBD2 NA TRBJ2-7
CASNKGLRYGYTF TGTGCCAGCAATAAGGGACTTCGCTATGGCTACACCTTC TRBV5-6 NA few TRBJ1-2
CASSQVAQTDTQYF TGCGCCAGCAGCCAAGTTGCGCAGACAGATACGCAGTATTTT TRBV4-3 NA few TRBJ2-3
CASRDRGRDGANVLTF TGTGCCAGCAGGGACAGGGGGCGCGATGGGGCCAACGTCCTGACTTTC TRBV12-3/TRBV12-4 TRBD1 NA TRBJ2-6
CSVGTSGSGGEQYF TGCAGCGTAGGGACTAGCGGGAGCGGGGGCGAGCAGTACTTC TRBV29-1 TRBD2 NA TRBJ2-7
CASRKPGAVGGGGNEQFF TGTGCCAGCAGAAAGCCGGGAGCTGTGGGGGGGGGAGGCAATGAGCAGTTCTTC TRBV11-2 TRBD2 NA TRBJ2-1
CASSNTALGQYF TGTGCCAGCAGTAACACGGCCCTGGGGCAGTACTTC TRBV6-2/TRBV6-3 NA NA TRBJ2-7
CASSSDRIGPDTQYF TGTGCCAGCAGCTCGGACCGTATCGGGCCAGATACGCAGTATTTT TRBV5-6 NA few TRBJ2-3
CSVVGRLTQETQYF TGCAGCGTTGTAGGCAGGCTAACCCAAGAGACCCAGTACTTC TRBV29-1 NA few TRBJ2-5
CASGSSGAGQPQHF TGTGCTAGTGGTTCTTCAGGGGCAGGGCAGCCCCAGCATTTT TRBV12-5 NA NA TRBJ1-5
CASSPAAGRMLSGANVLTF TGTGCCAGCAGTCCCGCGGCGGGGCGGATGCTCTCTGGGGCCAACGTCCTGACTTTC TRBV27 NA NA TRBJ2-6
CASSLEAGSNTGELFF TGTGCCAGCAGCTTGGAGGCGGGTTCGAACACCGGGGAGCTGTTTTTT TRBV5-5 NA NA TRBJ2-2
CSPRGGGSYGYTF TGCAGTCCCCGAGGCGGCGGATCGTATGGCTACACCTTC TRBV20-1 NA few TRBJ1-2
CASSLSNRDYGYTF TGTGCCAGCAGCTTATCCAACCGGGACTATGGCTACACCTTC TRBV7-8 NA few TRBJ1-2
CASSQDRVGATSYNEQFF TGTGCCAGCAGCCAAGATCGAGTAGGGGCGACATCCTACAATGAGCAGTTCTTC TRBV4-2 NA NA TRBJ2-1
CASSAQQGNTIYF TGTGCCAGCAGCGCACAACAAGGAAACACCATATATTTT TRBV7-2 NA few TRBJ1-3
CASSYTDPGDIQYF TGTGCCAGCAGTTACACCGACCCAGGGGACATTCAGTACTTC TRBV6-2/TRBV6-3 NA NA TRBJ2-4
CASSVVTSTGELFF TGTGCCAGCAGTGTGGTAACCTCCACCGGGGAGCTGTTTTTT TRBV27 NA few TRBJ2-2
CASSLISGNNEQFF TGTGCCAGCAGCTTAATCTCAGGGAACAATGAGCAGTTCTTC TRBV7-9 NA NA TRBJ2-1
CATSRDTGYNEQFF TGTGCCACCAGCAGAGACACAGGGTACAATGAGCAGTTCTTC TRBV15 NA few TRBJ2-1
CATSRDQVNTQYF TGTGCCACCAGCAGAGATCAGGTCAATACGCAGTATTTT TRBV15 NA few TRBJ2-3
CASGDRQRSGANVLTF TGTGCCAGTGGGGACAGGCAACGCTCTGGGGCCAACGTCCTGACTTTC TRBV25-1 TRBD1 few TRBJ2-6
CASSGQSGSVDTQYF TGTGCCAGCAGCGGGCAGAGCGGGAGTGTAGATACGCAGTATTTT TRBV5-5 TRBD2 NA TRBJ2-3
CASSPNSGRGPGELFF TGTGCCAGCAGTCCAAATAGCGGGAGGGGCCCCGGGGAGCTGTTTTTT TRBV12-3/TRBV12-4 TRBD2 NA TRBJ2-2
CASSSTGSSGNTIYF TGTGCCAGCAGTTCAACAGGCAGCTCTGGAAACACCATATATTTT TRBV12-3/TRBV12-4 NA few TRBJ1-3
CSATPTRRNGDTQYF TGCAGTGCTACCCCGACTAGAAGGAATGGAGATACGCAGTATTTT TRBV20-1 NA NA TRBJ2-3
CASSPPSGRAFGGELFF TGTGCCAGTAGTCCCCCTAGCGGGAGGGCCTTTGGCGGGGAGCTGTTTTTT TRBV19 TRBD2 NA TRBJ2-2
CASSYVGQGYNEQFF TGTGCCAGCAGTTACGTTGGACAGGGGTACAATGAGCAGTTCTTC TRBV6-2/TRBV6-3 TRBD1 few TRBJ2-1
CASSPGPEREYEQYF TGTGCCAGCTCACCAGGGCCCGAACGCGAATACGAGCAGTACTTC TRBV18 NA NA TRBJ2-7
CASSRLAENEQFF TGTGCCAGCAGCCGACTAGCGGAGAATGAGCAGTTCTTC TRBV5-6 TRBD2 NA TRBJ2-1
CASSHLAGGPFNEQFF TGTGCCAGCAGCCACCTAGCGGGAGGGCCCTTCAATGAGCAGTTCTTC TRBV7-8 TRBD2 NA TRBJ2-1
CASRTQGAGAGANVLTF TGTGCCAGCAGGACACAGGGGGCAGGAGCTGGGGCCAACGTCCTGACTTTC TRBV28 TRBD1 NA TRBJ2-6
CASSSNAGGEAFF TGTGCCAGCAGTTCTAACGCCGGGGGAGAAGCTTTCTTT TRBV6-5 NA NA TRBJ1-1
CASSLAGTGYYEQYF TGTGCCAGCAGCTTAGCCGGGACGGGGTACTACGAGCAGTACTTC TRBV7-2 NA NA TRBJ2-7
CATSRYRGSPYEQYF TGTGCCACCAGCAGATACAGGGGATCTCCCTACGAGCAGTACTTC TRBV15 TRBD1 once TRBJ2-7
CASSQVREGTDTQYF TGCGCCAGCAGCCAAGTTCGGGAGGGCACAGATACGCAGTATTTT TRBV4-3 TRBD2 NA TRBJ2-3